One and the same sample provided the 10 T cell receptor beta chains below, sequenced in a study of Ad26.COV2.S vaccination and SARS-CoV-2 variants. The treatment: 15 to 20 received Ad26.COV2.S at low or high dose, single or two shots; about 5 received placebo; per-sample allocation not given. The study sampled participants on day 63 after the first vaccine or placebo injection. Assay: immunoSEQ multiplex PCR; the TCRdb copy retains only in-frame clones and omits some. Found here are 450,000 to 550,000 clones, roughly 87% of them singletons; the top ten hold over 2.5%. Material: peripheral blood, obtained in a trial of Ad26.COV2.S vaccine versus placebo. These receptor sequences come from a person aged 18-60 years who received the Ad26.COV2.S COVID-19 vaccine or a placebo.

J is TRBJ2-5 and V is TRBV7-3; D is perhaps TRBD2 (6 bases). Germline CDR1 reads SGHTA; CDR2 reads FQGTGA. Trimming removed 4 bases at V and 7 bases at J, with 13 bases between. The length of the CDR3 is 13 residues. This chain's CDR3 is CASSSYQGGTQYF. CDR3 DNA sequence: TGTGCCAGCAGCTCCTATCAGGGAGGGACCCAGTACTTC. The full variable domain, its missing parts supplied by reference TRBV7-3 and TRBJ2-5, is GAGVSQTPSNKVTEKGKYVELRCDPISGHTALYWYRQSLGQGPEFLIYFQGTGAADDSGLPNDRFFAVRPEGSVSTLKIQRTERGDSAVYLCASSSYQGGTQYFGPGTRLLVL.

The rearrangement uses TRBV7-8 and TRBJ2-5; D is unclear. This CDR3 is built from 13 residues. The V gene's germline CDR1 is SGHVS and CDR2 FQNEAQ. The V gene lost 5 bases and the J gene lost 4 bases, with 11 bases spanning the gap. The CDR3 DNA is TGTGCCAGCAGCCCATTGGTCGGAGAGACCCAGTACTTC. Translating gives CASSPLVGETQYF.

This chain links TRBV7-2 with TRBJ1-2, with no clear D. The CDR3 runs to 14 residues. Germline V gene data show CDR1 as SGHTA and CDR2 as FQGNSA. Trimming shortened V by 2 bases and J by 8 bases, and 15 bases separated the two germline ends. The CDR3 coding sequence is TGTGCCAGCAGCTTAATGAGGGATTCATGGGGCTACACCTTC. Translating gives CASSLMRDSWGYTF.

This chain's CDR3 is CASSESRSEQFF. The CDR3, as DNA: TGTGCCAGCAGTGAAAGTCGGAGCGAGCAGTTCTTC. This chain links TRBV6-1 with TRBJ2-1; D is uncertain. CDR1 MNHNS and CDR2 SASEGT come from the germline V gene. V was clipped by 2 bases and J by 10 bases, with 9 bases between them. The CDR3 has 12 residues.

The rearrangement links TRBV18 to TRBJ1-5; 7 positions match TRBD1. CDR1 and CDR2 (germline): KGHSH, LQKENI. V shed 4 bases, J shed 7 bases, and the junction held 7 bases outside the gene matches. The CDR3 has 14 residues. The CDR3 loop is CASSRDREVQPQHF. The DNA for the CDR3 is TGTGCCAGCTCACGAGACAGGGAAGTGCAGCCCCAGCATTTT.

This chain uses TRBV12-3 or TRBV12-4 with TRBJ1-5; D gene unclear. CDR3 length: 13 residues. V gave up 5 bases and J gave up 4 bases, with 9 bases separating them. For the CDR3, the DNA is TGTGCCAGCAGTGCCAGACTTAATCAGCCCCAGCATTTT. It encodes CASSARLNQPQHF.

This sequence joins TRBV16 and TRBJ2-1, with D unclear. V was clipped by 4 bases and J by 7 bases, with 11 bases between them. This CDR3 comprises 13 residues. Germline V gene lookup returns CDR1 KGHSY and CDR2 FQNENV. The CDR3 DNA sequence: TGTGCCAGCAGCCTGGGTGGACGGAATGAGCAGTTCTTC. This encodes CASSLGGRNEQFF.

CDR3: CASRNFGGNYGYTF. The DNA of the CDR3 is TGTGCCAGCAGAAATTTCGGGGGCAACTATGGCTACACCTTC. The chain employs TRBV5-6 and TRBJ1-2; possibly TRBD1 for D (6 bases). The CDR3 has 14 residues. The V end lost 5 bases, the J end lost 2 bases, and 13 bases lay between the germline ends. Germline V gene lookup returns CDR1 SGHDT and CDR2 YYEEEE. The complete variable domain, with remaining parts taken from reference TRBV5-6 and TRBJ1-2, reads DAGVTQSPTHLIKTRGQQVTLRCSPKSGHDTVSWYQQALGQGPQFIFQYYEEEERQRGNFPDRFSGHQFPNYSSELNVNALLLGDSALYLCASRNFGGNYGYTFGSGTRLTVV.

The chain employs TRBV5-1 and TRBJ1-3; 7 bases are shared with TRBD1. Germline-derived CDR1 and CDR2 are SGHRS and YFSETQ. Germline trimming cut 4 bases from V and 2 bases from J; bases unmatched to any gene: 3. CDR3 length: 14 residues. CDR3 sequence (DNA): TGCGCCAGCAGCGACCAGGGGGCTGGAAACACCATATATTTT. Amino acid sequence: CASSDQGAGNTIYF. Complete variable domain (other parts from reference TRBV5-1 and TRBJ1-3): KAGVTQTPRYLIKTRGQQVTLSCSPISGHRSVSWYQQTPGQGLQFLFEYFSETQRNKGNFPGRFSGRQFSNSRSEMNVSTLELGDSALYLCASSDQGAGNTIYFGEGSWLTVV.

V is TRBV7-3 and J is TRBJ2-5; possibly TRBD2 for D (6 bases). Germline CDR1 and CDR2: SGHTA and FQGTGA. Trimming removed 1 base from V and 7 bases from J, with 16 bases in between. The CDR3 loop spans 15 amino acids. CDR3 sequence reads: CASSLSGGPQGTQYF. CDR3 nucleotide sequence: TGTGCCAGCAGCTTAAGTGGAGGGCCCCAGGGGACCCAGTACTTC.